Included here is one T cell receptor (beta chain) sequence, with context. Unique molecular identifiers were used in preparing the TCRbeta library. TCRdb fed the PCR reads into MiXCR, producing one record per CDR3 protein. The sample holds hundreds of thousands of distinct CDR3 sequences; approximately 10% are singletons and the top ten take around 2%. This record comes from a study of T-cell reconstitution after alpha-beta-depleted transplantation in children. CDR1 and CDR2 from the germline V gene are LNHDA and SQIVND (reference sequence). V lost 8 bases to trimming and J lost 2 bases, with 11 bases between them. CDR3 size: 13 residues.

The material sequenced was PBMCs, taken before TCRalphabeta/CD19-depleted stem cell transplant. J is TRBJ2-3 and V is TRBV19; no firm D call. The receptor's source is a child aged 2 to 10 with inherited bone marrow failure, due to receive a stem cell transplant. CDR3 sequence reads: CASGRTSTDTQYF. CDR3 in DNA: TGTGCCAGTGGACGAACTTCCACAGATACGCAGTATTTT.